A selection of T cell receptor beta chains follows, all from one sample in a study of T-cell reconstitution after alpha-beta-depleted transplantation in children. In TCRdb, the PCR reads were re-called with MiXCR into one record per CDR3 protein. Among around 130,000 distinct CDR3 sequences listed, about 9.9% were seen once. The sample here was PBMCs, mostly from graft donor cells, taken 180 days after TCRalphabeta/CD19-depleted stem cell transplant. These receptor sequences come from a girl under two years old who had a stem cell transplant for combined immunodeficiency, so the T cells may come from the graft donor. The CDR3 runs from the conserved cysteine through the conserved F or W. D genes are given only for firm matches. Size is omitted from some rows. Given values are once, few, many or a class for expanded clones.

TGTGCCAGCAGCAGGGCAGGGGCCCGGTGGGAGCAGTACTTC	CASSRAGARWEQYF	TRBV3-1	TRBJ2-7	14	few	.
TGTGCCAGCAGCTTAAACCGGGGAGCCCAGTATTTT	CASSLNRGAQYF	TRBV7-3	TRBJ2-3	12	many	.
TGTGCCATCAGTGGGGCCTTTACGCAGTATTTT	CAISGAFTQYF	TRBV10-3	TRBJ2-3	11	.	.
TGTGCCAGCAGCTTGAGGGGCAGCCGCCAAGAGACCCAGTACTTC	CASSLRGSRQETQYF	TRBV7-3	TRBJ2-5	15	few	.
TGCAGCGTTGGGACGGACCAAGAGACCCAGTACTTC	CSVGTDQETQYF	TRBV29-1	TRBJ2-5	12	many	.
TGTGCCAGCAGCCCCCTACAAAGTGTCGGGGGCTACACCTTC	CASSPLQSVGGYTF	TRBV9	TRBJ1-2	14	many	.
TGTGCCAGAGACAGGGGTGTGAGCACCGGGGAGCTGTTTTTT	CARDRGVSTGELFF	TRBV21-1	TRBJ2-2	14	.	.
TGCGCCAGCAGCTTGTGGCCCCGCACAGATACGCAGTATTTT	CASSLWPRTDTQYF	TRBV5-1	TRBJ2-3	14	.	.
TGTGCCAGCAGCCAAGATGCGTGGGACGGAAACACTGAAGCTTTCTTT	CASSQDAWDGNTEAFF	TRBV3-1	TRBJ1-1	16	.	.
TGCAGTGCTAGATCCCGGACAGGGGGCAACGAGCAGTACTTC	CSARSRTGGNEQYF	TRBV20-1	TRBJ2-7	14	few	TRBD1
TGTGCCAGCACCCCGGGGGTCCTCGGCGCTGGAAACACCATATATTTT	CASTPGVLGAGNTIYF	TRBV6-1	TRBJ1-3	16	few	.
TGCAGTGCTGGACCGTGGGGGGGTCCTGCCAATGAGCAGTTCTTC	CSAGPWGGPANEQFF	TRBV20-1	TRBJ2-1	15	many	TRBD2
TGCAGTGCTAGAAGACCCTCGACAGTAAGATACGAGCAGTACTTC	CSARRPSTVRYEQYF	TRBV20-1	TRBJ2-7	15	.	.
TGTGCCAGCAGCTTAGCTGTACTAGGTCAGGGGGCCCAGTACTTC	CASSLAVLGQGAQYF	TRBV7-2	TRBJ2-5	15	.	TRBD1
TGCAGTGCTAGCGCTAGGCACCCTTATAGCAATCAGCCCCAGCATTTT	CSASARHPYSNQPQHF	TRBV20-1	TRBJ1-5	16	many	.
TGTGCTAGTGGTTCACTAGCGGAAGATACGCAGTATTTT	CASGSLAEDTQYF	TRBV12-5	TRBJ2-3	13	.	TRBD2
TGCAGTGCTAGAGGGGGACAGTACGGCGTGGAGCTGTTTTTT	CSARGGQYGVELFF	TRBV20-1	TRBJ2-2	14	.	TRBD1
TGCAGCGTTGACAGGGGGCAAGAGACCCAGTACTTC	CSVDRGQETQYF	TRBV29-1	TRBJ2-5	12	many	TRBD1
TGTGCCAGCAGCTTAGGTCAGAACACCGGGGAGCTGTTTTTT	CASSLGQNTGELFF	TRBV7-9	TRBJ2-2	14	many	.
TGTGCCACGACCCCCAAAGGACTCACCGGCTCCTACGAGCAGTACTTC	CATTPKGLTGSYEQYF	TRBV21-1	TRBJ2-7	16	few	.
TGCGCCAGCAGCTTGGACGTGAACACCGGGGAGCTGTTTTTT	CASSLDVNTGELFF	TRBV5-1	TRBJ2-2	14	few	.
TGTGCCACCCGGCACCCGGGACTAGCGGGAGGCGATGCTGGGGCCAACGTCCTGACTTTC	CATRHPGLAGGDAGANVLTF	TRBV6-2/TRBV6-3	TRBJ2-6	20	few	TRBD2
TGTGCCAGCAGTACAGGGGACGAGCAGTACTTC	CASSTGDEQYF	TRBV6-6	TRBJ2-7	11	few	TRBD1
TGTGCCAGCAGTCTAGAGTACCAAGAGACCCAGTACTTC	CASSLEYQETQYF	TRBV6-5	TRBJ2-5	13	.	.
TGTGCCAGCAGCGTAGCCACAGGGGAGTACATTCAGTACTTC	CASSVATGEYIQYF	TRBV9	TRBJ2-4	14	.	TRBD1
TGTGCCAGCAGTTTAAGGGTCCAGGGTGGCTCACCCCTCCACTTT	CASSLRVQGGSPLHF	TRBV12-3/TRBV12-4	TRBJ1-6	15	many	.
TGCAGTGCCGCGGGGGGGTATAGCAATCAGCCCCAGCATTTT	CSAAGGYSNQPQHF	TRBV20-1	TRBJ1-5	14	few	.
TGCAGTGCTAGGGCGGGGGCCTACAATGAGCAGTTCTTC	CSARAGAYNEQFF	TRBV20-1	TRBJ2-1	13	.	TRBD2
TGCAGCGTCCGGGAGGGCGTGAACGGGGAGCTGTTTTTT	CSVREGVNGELFF	TRBV29-1	TRBJ2-2	13	.	TRBD2
TGTGCCAGCAGTCGTGACCTCGTGAGGGCCAAAAACATTCAGTACTTC	CASSRDLVRAKNIQYF	TRBV27	TRBJ2-4	16	few	.
TGTGCCAGCATGGGACAGGGGAGCGCCTACGAGCAGTACTTC	CASMGQGSAYEQYF	TRBV2	TRBJ2-7	14	few	TRBD1
TGCAGCGTTAAAGGAAAGTTCCTAGCCAAAAACATTCAGTACTTC	CSVKGKFLAKNIQYF	TRBV29-1	TRBJ2-4	15	.	.
TGTGCCAGCAGCCTGAGCTCTGGAAACACCATATATTTT	CASSLSSGNTIYF	TRBV16	TRBJ1-3	13	.	.
TGTGCCTGGAGTGGTCTAGCGGGAGCGACGAACACCGGGGAGCTGTTTTTT	CAWSGLAGATNTGELFF	TRBV30	TRBJ2-2	17	.	TRBD2
TGCAGTGCTAGAGATCTCGCCCGACAGGGCCAAGAGACCCAGTACTTC	CSARDLARQGQETQYF	TRBV20-1	TRBJ2-5	16	few	TRBD1
TGCAGCGTTGTGAAGGGGGGAATGGCTTTCTTT	CSVVKGGMAFF	TRBV29-1	TRBJ1-1	11	few	.
TGTGCCAGCAGCTCAACCGGGACAGGGAAAGACGAGCAGTACTTC	CASSSTGTGKDEQYF	TRBV7-7	TRBJ2-7	15	.	TRBD1
TGTGCCAGCAGGGAATTCGCGGGGCCCCAGCATTTT	CASREFAGPQHF	TRBV6-1	TRBJ1-5	12	.	.
TGTGCCAGCTCACCAGGGCAGGGGAAGGGAGAGACCCAGTACTTC	CASSPGQGKGETQYF	TRBV18	TRBJ2-5	15	few	.
TGTGCCAGCAGTTTTTTAGTCCCGAACACTGAAGCTTTCTTT	CASSFLVPNTEAFF	TRBV12-3/TRBV12-4	TRBJ1-1	14	.	.
TGCAGCGTTGAAAGGACAGGGAACACCGGGGAGCTGTTTTTT	CSVERTGNTGELFF	TRBV29-1	TRBJ2-2	14	few	TRBD1
TGCAGCGTTGAAGGGGGGACAGGGGGCGGTACGCAGTATTTT	CSVEGGTGGGTQYF	TRBV29-1	TRBJ2-3	14	few	TRBD1
TGTGCCTCCCGGCGTGGGCAGGCGGAGACCCAGTACTTC	CASRRGQAETQYF	TRBV7-8	TRBJ2-5	13	.	.